This T cell receptor (beta chain) appears in the sequencing data of a study of post-analysis software for immune sequencing data. This clonotype has more than one count but fewer than ten. Its specificity is unknown. Germline-derived CDR1 and CDR2 are MNHEY and SVGAGI. The CDR3 consists of 14 residues. The junction had 16 bases not matched to a gene; V was cut back by 5 bases and J by 15 bases. Study-wide findings and caveats: In patients, 4 to 6 TRBV segments were more frequent than in controls, with TRBV5-6, TRBV5-1 and TRBV20-1 among them.

The TCR beta cDNA libraries contained unique molecular identifiers. TCRdb reanalysed the PCR reads using MiXCR and keeps one entry per CDR3 protein. This table holds fewer than 900,000 distinct CDR3 sequences, about half found once. The source is a girl aged 10 to 17 with multiple sclerosis. What was sequenced was blood. The V call is TRBV6-5, the J call TRBJ2-1; 7 nucleotides agree with TRBD1. In DNA, the CDR3 is TGTGCCAGCAGTCCTGACAGGGACCCCAGAAATTCGTTCTTC. Translating it yields CASSPDRDPRNSFF.